This TCR beta chain was sequenced in a study of blood T cell repertoires in COVID-19. The repertoire was sequenced with immunoSEQ multiplex PCR; TCRdb's copy has only in-frame clones and lacks some. The repertoire holds 250,000 to 300,000 clones, with over 70% as singletons. The source material was peripheral blood. The receptor was derived from a woman older than 75 with acute or convalescent COVID-19.

The CDR3 DNA reads TGTGCCAGCAACCGACAGGGATTTTACAATGAGCAGTTCTTC. As protein: CASNRQGFYNEQFF. The chain couples TRBV6-5 to TRBJ2-1; TRBD1 matches 7 bases. Germline CDR1 is MNHEY and CDR2 is SVGAGI. V gave up 7 bases and J gave up 4 bases; unmatched junction bases: 7. This CDR3 is built from 14 residues.